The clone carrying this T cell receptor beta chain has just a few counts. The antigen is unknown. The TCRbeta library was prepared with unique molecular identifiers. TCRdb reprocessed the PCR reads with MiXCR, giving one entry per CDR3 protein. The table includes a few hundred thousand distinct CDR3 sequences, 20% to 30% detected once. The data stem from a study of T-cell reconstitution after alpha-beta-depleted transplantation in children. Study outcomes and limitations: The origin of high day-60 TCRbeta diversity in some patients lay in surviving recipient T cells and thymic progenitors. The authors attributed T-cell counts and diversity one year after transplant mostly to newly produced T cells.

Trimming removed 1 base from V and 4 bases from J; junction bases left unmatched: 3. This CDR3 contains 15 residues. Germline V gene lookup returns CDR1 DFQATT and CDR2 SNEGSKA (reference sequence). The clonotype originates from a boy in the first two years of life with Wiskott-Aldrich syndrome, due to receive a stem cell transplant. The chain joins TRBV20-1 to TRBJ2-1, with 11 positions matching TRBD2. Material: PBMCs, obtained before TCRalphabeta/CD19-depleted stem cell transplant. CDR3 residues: CSARVLAGAYNEQFF. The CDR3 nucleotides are TGCAGTGCTAGAGTACTAGCGGGAGCTTACAATGAGCAGTTCTTC.